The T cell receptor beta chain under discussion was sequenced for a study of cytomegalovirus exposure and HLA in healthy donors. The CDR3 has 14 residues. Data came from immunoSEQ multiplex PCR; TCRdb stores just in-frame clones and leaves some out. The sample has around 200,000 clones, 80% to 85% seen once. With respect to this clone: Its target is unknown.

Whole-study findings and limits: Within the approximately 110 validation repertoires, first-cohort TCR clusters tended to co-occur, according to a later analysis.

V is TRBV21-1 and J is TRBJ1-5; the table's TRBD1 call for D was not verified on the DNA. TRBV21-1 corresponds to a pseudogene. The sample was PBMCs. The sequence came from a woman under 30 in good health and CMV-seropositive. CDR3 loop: CASTPGTGNQPQHF. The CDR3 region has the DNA TGTGCCAGCACCCCCGGGACAGGCAATCAGCCCCAGCATTTT.